The 10 T cell receptor beta chains below all came from one sample that was sequenced in a study of CD8 T cells in Susac syndrome. Reverse transcription used roughly 0.45 to 1 ug RNA and random hexamers. TCRdb itself ran the immunoSEQ multiplex PCR reads through MiXCR, one entry per CDR3 protein. The sample shows some 300,000 distinct CDR3 sequences, approximately 89% of them seen only once. Sequences were obtained from CD8+ T cells from PBMCs. Receptors originate from a human donor with multiple sclerosis.

This clonotype was counted once. The J gene is TRBJ2-4, the V gene TRBV4-3, with 7 bases fitting TRBD1. This CDR3 contains 17 residues. The trim removed 0 bases at V and 2 bases at J, leaving 7 bases unmatched. The germline V gene encodes CDR1 LGHNA and CDR2 YSLEER. CDR3 in DNA: TGCGCCAGCAGCCAAGAAGAGGGGGCTCGGACCAAAAACATTCAGTACTTC. Amino acid sequence: CASSQEEGARTKNIQYF.

The genes are TRBV12-3 or TRBV12-4 and TRBJ2-3, with D perhaps assigned TRBD1 or TRBD2 (5 bases each). Trimming removed 7 bases at V and 3 bases at J, with 17 bases between. The CDR3 spans 15 residues. In nucleotides, the CDR3 is TGTGCCAGCACCGGCACCGGGACCACTACAGATACGCAGTATTTT. It is translated as CASTGTGTTTDTQYF.

This chain links TRBV20-1 with TRBJ2-3, with TRBD1 as a possible D gene (6 bases). Per germline, CDR1 DFQATT and CDR2 SNEGSKA (reference sequence). CDR3 size: 15 residues. Trimming pared 0 bases from V and 4 bases from J, leaving 14 bases between. The CDR3 region is CSARDPFEGADTQYF. In nucleotides, the CDR3 is TGCAGTGCTAGAGACCCCTTCGAGGGGGCAGATACGCAGTATTTT.

The CDR3 is CASSLVREAGELFF. CDR3 DNA: TGTGCCAGCAGTTTAGTTCGGGAGGCCGGGGAGCTGTTTTTT. This sequence joins TRBV27 and TRBJ2-2; 7 bases are shared with TRBD2. The V and J ends lost 2 bases and 6 bases, in that order; junction bases with no gene match: 3. The CDR3 is 14 amino acids. Germline loops: CDR1 MNHEY, CDR2 SMNVEV (reference sequence).

The chain is built from TRBV10-3 and TRBJ1-2; no firm D call. The V end was cut by 5 bases, the J end by 8 bases, with 12 bases between. Germline V lookup: CDR1 ENHRY, CDR2 SYGVKD. The CDR3 is made up of 12 amino acids. As DNA, the CDR3 is TGTGCCATCAGTAGCGGGTCGGGAGGCTACACCTTC. This translates into CAISSGSGGYTF.

V gene TRBV7-9 combines with J gene TRBJ1-2; D not resolved. Per the germline V gene, CDR1 is SEHNR and CDR2 is FQNEAQ (reference sequence). V was clipped by 5 bases and J by 4 bases, with 11 bases between them. This CDR3 contains 13 residues. The CDR3 nucleotides are TGTGCCAGCAGCCGCGGACCGATCTATGGCTACACCTTC. It codes for CASSRGPIYGYTF.

The gene calls are TRBV7-9 and TRBJ2-5; D ambiguous. V was clipped by 6 bases and J by 2 bases, with 13 bases between them. This CDR3 spans 14 amino acids. Germline CDR1 reads SEHNR; CDR2 reads FQNEAQ (reference sequence). CDR3 sequence reads: CASRKKGFQETQYF. The CDR3 bases are TGTGCCAGCAGAAAGAAGGGATTTCAAGAGACCCAGTACTTC.

This chain joins TRBV9 and TRBJ1-2; TRBD1 matches 10 bases. Per the germline V gene, CDR1 is SGDLS and CDR2 is YYNGEE. The CDR3 totals 18 residues. The trim removed 0 bases at V and 4 bases at J, leaving 12 bases unmatched. The CDR3 DNA is TGTGCCAGCAGCGTAGAAACGGGACAGGGGATTCCGGTCTATGGCTACACCTTC. It encodes CASSVETGQGIPVYGYTF. Full variable domain (outside the CDR3, taken from reference TRBV9 and TRBJ1-2): DSGVTQTPKHLITATGQRVTLRCSPRSGDLSVYWYQQSLDQGLQFLIQYYNGEERAKGNILERFSAQQFPDLHSELNLSSLELGDSALYFCASSVETGQGIPVYGYTFGSGTRLTVV.

The genes are TRBV7-9 and TRBJ2-4; tentatively, D is TRBD1 (6 bases). The V end was cut by 5 bases, the J end by 1 base, with 24 bases between. CDR1 SEHNR and CDR2 FQNEAQ come from the germline V gene (reference sequence). CDR3 size: 19 residues. DNA for the CDR3: TGTGCCAGCAGCCCAGGGGAACAGACGGTTAATATGGCCAAAAACATTCAGTACTTC. It codes for CASSPGEQTVNMAKNIQYF.

This CDR3 is CASSLEAGGNQETQYF. The CDR3 DNA reads as TGTGCCAGCAGCTTAGAGGCGGGAGGTAACCAAGAGACCCAGTACTTC. The genes are TRBV7-9 and TRBJ2-5; TRBD2 matches 8 bases. V dropped 1 base and J dropped 0; count of bases not matched to a gene: 4. Germline V CDR1 and CDR2: SEHNR, FQNEAQ (reference sequence). This CDR3 has 16 residues. Complete variable domain (other parts from reference TRBV7-9 and TRBJ2-5): DTGVSQNPRHKITKRGQNVTFRCDPISEHNRLYWYRQTLGQGPEFLTYFQNEAQLEKSRLLSDRFSAERPKGSFSTLEIQRTEQGDSAMYLCASSLEAGGNQETQYFGPGTRLLVL.